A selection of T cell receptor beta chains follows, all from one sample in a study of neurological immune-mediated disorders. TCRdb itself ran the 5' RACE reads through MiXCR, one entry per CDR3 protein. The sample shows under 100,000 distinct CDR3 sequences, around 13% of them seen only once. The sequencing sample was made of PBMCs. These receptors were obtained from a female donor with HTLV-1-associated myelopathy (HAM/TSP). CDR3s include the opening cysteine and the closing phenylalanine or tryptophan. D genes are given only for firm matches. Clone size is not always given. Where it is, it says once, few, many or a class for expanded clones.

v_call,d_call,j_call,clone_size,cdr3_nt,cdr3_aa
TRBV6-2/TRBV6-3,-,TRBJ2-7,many,TGTGCCAGCAGGGAAGCCGGAGGAAACGAGCAGTACTTC,CASREAGGNEQYF
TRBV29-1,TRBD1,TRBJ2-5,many,TGCAGCGTTGAGGGGACAGGGGGAGAGACCCAGTACTTC,CSVEGTGGETQYF
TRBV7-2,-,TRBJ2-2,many,TGTGCCAGCAGGCGACAGGTGTCTTCGAACACCGGGGAGCTGTTTTTT,CASRRQVSSNTGELFF
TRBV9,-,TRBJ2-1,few,TGTGCCAGCAGCGGATCCTCCTACAATGAGCAGTTCTTC,CASSGSSYNEQFF
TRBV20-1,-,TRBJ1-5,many,TGCAGTGCTAGACTAAGAATGGCACAACCCCAGCATTTT,CSARLRMAQPQHF
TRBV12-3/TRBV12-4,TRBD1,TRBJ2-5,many,TGTGCCAGCAGTTCCGCAGGGGGCCTGGGGCACCAAGAGACCCAGTACTTC,CASSSAGGLGHQETQYF
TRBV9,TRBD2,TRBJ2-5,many,TGTGCCAGCAGCGTAGGGGGGGGAGGAGAGACCCAGTACTTC,CASSVGGGGETQYF
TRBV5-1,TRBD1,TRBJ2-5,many,TGCGCCAGCAGCTTGGTGGCAGGGGGCCAAGAGACCCAGTACTTC,CASSLVAGGQETQYF
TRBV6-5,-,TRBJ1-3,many,TGTGCCAGCAGTGGGGGGTCCCGATCTGGAAACACCATATATTTT,CASSGGSRSGNTIYF
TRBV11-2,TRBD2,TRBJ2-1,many,TGTGCCAGCAGCCTTACTAGCGGGGGGGTTTTAATATATGAGCAGTTCTTC,CASSLTSGGVLIYEQFF
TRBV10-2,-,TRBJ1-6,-,TGCGCCAGCAGTGAGGGGGCTGGGTCACCCCTCCACTTT,CASSEGAGSPLHF
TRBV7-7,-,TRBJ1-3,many,TGTGCCAGCAGCCCCCGCAAGAACTCTGGAAACACCATATATTTT,CASSPRKNSGNTIYF
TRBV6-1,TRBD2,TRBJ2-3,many,TGTGCCAGCAGCCTAGCGGGGGCCGGGGATACGCAGTATTTT,CASSLAGAGDTQYF
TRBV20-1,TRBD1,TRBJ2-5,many,TGCAGTGCGCGAAGACAGGGGGGATCGGAGACCCAGTACTTC,CSARRQGGSETQYF
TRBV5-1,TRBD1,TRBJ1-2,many,TGCGCCAGCAGCTTATTTGACAGGGAGGTTGGCTACACCTTC,CASSLFDREVGYTF
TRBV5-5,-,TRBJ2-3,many,TGTGCCAGCAGCTTGACTCAGGTTGAGACAGATACGCAGTATTTT,CASSLTQVETDTQYF
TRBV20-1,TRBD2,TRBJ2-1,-,TGCAGTGCCGCATATCGGATTAGCGGGGCCCATGAGCAGTTCTTC,CSAAYRISGAHEQFF